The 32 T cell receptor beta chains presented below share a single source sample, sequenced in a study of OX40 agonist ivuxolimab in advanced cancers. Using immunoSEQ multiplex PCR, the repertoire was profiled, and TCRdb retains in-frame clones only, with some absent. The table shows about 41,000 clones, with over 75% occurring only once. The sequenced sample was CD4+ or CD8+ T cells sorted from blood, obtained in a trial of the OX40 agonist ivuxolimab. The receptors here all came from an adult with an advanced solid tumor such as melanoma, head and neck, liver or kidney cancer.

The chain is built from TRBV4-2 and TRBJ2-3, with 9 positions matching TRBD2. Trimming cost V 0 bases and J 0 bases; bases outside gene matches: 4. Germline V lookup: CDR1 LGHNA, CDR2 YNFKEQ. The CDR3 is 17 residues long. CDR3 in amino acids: CASSQDRLAESTDTQYF. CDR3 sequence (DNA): TGTGCCAGCAGCCAAGACCGACTAGCGGAAAGCACAGATACGCAGTATTTT.

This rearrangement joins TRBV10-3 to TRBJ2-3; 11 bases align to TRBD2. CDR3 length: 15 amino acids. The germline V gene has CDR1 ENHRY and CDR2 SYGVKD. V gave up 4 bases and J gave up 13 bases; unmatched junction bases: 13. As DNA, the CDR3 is TGTGCCATCAGTGGTACCGGGACTAGCGGACGCAGGGAGTATTTT. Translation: CAISGTGTSGRREYF.

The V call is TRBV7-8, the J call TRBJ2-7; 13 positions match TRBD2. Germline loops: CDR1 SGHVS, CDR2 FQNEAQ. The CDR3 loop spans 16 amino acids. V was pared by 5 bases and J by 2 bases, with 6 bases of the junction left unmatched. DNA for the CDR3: TGTGCCAGCAGCGCCGGGACTAGCGGGGCCCCCTACGAGCAGTACTTC. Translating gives CASSAGTSGAPYEQYF.

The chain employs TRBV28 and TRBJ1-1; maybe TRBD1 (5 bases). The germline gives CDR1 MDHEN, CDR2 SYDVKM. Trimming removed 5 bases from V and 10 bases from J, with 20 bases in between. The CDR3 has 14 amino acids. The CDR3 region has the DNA TGTGCCAGCAGTCCCCCGAGGGACGGGGGGGGAGCTTTCTTT. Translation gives CASSPPRDGGGAFF.

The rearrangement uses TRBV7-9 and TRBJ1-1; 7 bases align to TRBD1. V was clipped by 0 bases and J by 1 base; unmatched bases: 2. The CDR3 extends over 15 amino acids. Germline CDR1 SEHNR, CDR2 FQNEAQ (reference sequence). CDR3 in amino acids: CASSLARTGNTEAFF. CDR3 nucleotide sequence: TGTGCCAGCAGCTTAGCCCGGACAGGGAACACTGAAGCTTTCTTT.

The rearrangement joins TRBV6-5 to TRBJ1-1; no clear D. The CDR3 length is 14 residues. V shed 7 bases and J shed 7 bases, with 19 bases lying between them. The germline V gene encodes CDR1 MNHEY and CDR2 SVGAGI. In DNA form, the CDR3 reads TGTGCCAGCACCGCCGACGGCGCTAAACTTGAAGCTTTCTTT. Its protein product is CASTADGAKLEAFF.

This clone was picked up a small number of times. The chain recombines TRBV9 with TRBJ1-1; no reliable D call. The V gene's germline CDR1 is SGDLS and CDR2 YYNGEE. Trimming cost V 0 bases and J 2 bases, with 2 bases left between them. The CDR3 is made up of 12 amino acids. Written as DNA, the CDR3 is TGTGCCAGCAGCGTAGACAACACTGAAGCTTTCTTT. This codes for CASSVDNTEAFF.

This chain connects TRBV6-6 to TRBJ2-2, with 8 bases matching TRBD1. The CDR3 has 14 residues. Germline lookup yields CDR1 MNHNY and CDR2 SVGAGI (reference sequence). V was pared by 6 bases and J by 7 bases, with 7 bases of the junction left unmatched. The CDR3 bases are TGTGCCAGCAGACTGGACAGGGTCGGCGGGGAGCTGTTTTTT. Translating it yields CASRLDRVGGELFF.

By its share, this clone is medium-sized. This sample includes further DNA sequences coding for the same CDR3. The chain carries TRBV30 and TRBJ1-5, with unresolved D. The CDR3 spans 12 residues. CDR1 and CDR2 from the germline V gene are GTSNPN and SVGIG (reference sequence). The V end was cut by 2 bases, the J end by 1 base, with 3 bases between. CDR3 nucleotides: TGTGCCTGGAGTTTGAGCAATCAGCCCCAGCATTTT. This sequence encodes CAWSLSNQPQHF.

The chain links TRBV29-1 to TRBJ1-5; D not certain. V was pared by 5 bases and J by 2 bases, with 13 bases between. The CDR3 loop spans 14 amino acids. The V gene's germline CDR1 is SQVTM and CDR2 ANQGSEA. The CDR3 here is CSVPFGVRNQPQHF. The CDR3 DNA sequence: TGCAGCGTTCCATTCGGGGTCCGCAATCAGCCCCAGCATTTT. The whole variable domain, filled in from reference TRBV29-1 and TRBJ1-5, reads SAVISQKPSRDICQRGTSLTIQCQVDSQVTMMFWYRQQPGQSLTLIATANQGSEATYESGFVIDKFPISRPNLTFSTLTVSNMSPEDSSIYLCSVPFGVRNQPQHFGDGTRLSIL.

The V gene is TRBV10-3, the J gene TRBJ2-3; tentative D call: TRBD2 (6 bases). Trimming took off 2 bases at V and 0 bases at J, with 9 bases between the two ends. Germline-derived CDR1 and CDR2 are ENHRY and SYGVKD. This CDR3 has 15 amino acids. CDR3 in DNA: TGTGCCATCAGTGAGCCGACTAGAAGCACAGATACGCAGTATTTT. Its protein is CAISEPTRSTDTQYF.

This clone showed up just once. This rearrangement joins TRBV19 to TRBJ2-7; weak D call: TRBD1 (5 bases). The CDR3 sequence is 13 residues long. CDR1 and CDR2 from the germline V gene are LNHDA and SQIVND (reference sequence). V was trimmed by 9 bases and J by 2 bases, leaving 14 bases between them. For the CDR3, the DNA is TGTGCCAGCCTCCACACAGGTACCTACGAGCAGTACTTC. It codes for CASLHTGTYEQYF.

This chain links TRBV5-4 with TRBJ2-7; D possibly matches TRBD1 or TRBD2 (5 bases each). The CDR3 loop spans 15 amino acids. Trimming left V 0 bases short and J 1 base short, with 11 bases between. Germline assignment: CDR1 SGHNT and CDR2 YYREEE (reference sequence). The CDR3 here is CASSLEVGVSYEQYF. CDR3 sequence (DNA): TGTGCCAGCAGCTTGGAGGTGGGGGTTTCCTACGAGCAGTACTTC. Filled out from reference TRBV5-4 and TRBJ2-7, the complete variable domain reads ETGVTQSPTHLIKTRGQQVTLRCSSQSGHNTVSWYQQALGQGPQFIFQYYREEENGRGNFPPRFSGLQFPNYSSELNVNALELDDSALYLCASSLEVGVSYEQYFGPGTRLTVT.

This CDR3 reads CASRGPEAFF. The CDR3 DNA reads as TGTGCCAGCAGGGGCCCTGAAGCTTTCTTT. The V and J genes are TRBV6-5 and TRBJ1-1; no clear D. Germline V gene sequence: CDR1 MNHEY, CDR2 SVGAGI. Trimming shortened V by 6 bases and J by 6 bases, and 5 bases separated the two germline ends. This CDR3 spans 10 amino acids.

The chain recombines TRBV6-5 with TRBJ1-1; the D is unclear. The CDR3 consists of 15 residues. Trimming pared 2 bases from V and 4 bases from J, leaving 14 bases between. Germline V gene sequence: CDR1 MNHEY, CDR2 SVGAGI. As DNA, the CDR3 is TGTGCCAGCAGTTACCGGGCAAGCGCGGTCACTGAAGCTTTCTTT. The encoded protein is CASSYRASAVTEAFF.

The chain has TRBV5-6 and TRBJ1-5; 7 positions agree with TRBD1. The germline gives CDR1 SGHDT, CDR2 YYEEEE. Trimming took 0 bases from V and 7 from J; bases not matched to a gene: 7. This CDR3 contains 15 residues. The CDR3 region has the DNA TGTGCCAGCAGCTTGGAGCAGGGGGGAAGACAGCCCCAGCATTTT. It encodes CASSLEQGGRQPQHF.

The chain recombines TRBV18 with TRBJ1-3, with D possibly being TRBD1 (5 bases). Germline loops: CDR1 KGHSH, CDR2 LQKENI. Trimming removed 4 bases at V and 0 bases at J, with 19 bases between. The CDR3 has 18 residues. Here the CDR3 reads CASSLPGRSLSSGNTIYF. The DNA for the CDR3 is TGTGCCAGCTCACTACCGGGACGGTCTTTAAGCTCTGGAAACACCATATATTTT.

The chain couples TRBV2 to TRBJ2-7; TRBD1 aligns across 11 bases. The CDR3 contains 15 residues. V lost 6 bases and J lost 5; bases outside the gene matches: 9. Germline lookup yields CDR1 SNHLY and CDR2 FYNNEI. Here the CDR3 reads CASRKDRGRMNEQYF. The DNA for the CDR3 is TGTGCCAGCAGGAAGGACAGGGGGCGGATGAACGAGCAGTACTTC.

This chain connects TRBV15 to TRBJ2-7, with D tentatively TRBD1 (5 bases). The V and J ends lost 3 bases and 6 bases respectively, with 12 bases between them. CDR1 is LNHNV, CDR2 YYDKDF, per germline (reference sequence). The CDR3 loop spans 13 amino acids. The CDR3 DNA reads TGTGCCACCAGCAGTCGTAGGGGTATCGAGCAGTACTTC. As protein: CATSSRRGIEQYF.

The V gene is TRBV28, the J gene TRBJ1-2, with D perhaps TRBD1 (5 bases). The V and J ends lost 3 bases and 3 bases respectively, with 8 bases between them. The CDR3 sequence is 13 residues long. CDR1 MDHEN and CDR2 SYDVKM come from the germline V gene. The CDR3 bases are TGTGCCAGCAGTTTGGGGCAGCACTATGGCTACACCTTC. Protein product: CASSLGQHYGYTF.

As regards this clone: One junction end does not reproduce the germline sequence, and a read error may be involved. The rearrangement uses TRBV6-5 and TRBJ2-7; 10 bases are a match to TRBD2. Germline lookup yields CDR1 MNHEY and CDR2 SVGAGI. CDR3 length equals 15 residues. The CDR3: CAGSSSAGGPGEQYF. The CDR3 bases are TGTGCCGGCAGTAGCTCAGCGGGAGGGCCGGGGGAGCAGTACTTC.

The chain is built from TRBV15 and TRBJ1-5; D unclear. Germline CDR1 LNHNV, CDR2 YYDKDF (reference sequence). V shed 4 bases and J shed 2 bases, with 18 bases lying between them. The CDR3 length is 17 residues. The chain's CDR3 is CATSMQPPRLGNQPQHF. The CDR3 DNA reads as TGTGCCACCAGCATGCAACCGCCCCGGCTAGGCAATCAGCCCCAGCATTTT.

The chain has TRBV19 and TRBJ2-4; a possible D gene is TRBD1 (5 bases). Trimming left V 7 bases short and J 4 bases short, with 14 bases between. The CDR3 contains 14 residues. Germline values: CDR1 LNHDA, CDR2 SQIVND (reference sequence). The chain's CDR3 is CASTPQVGKNIQYF. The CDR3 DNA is TGTGCCAGTACCCCACAGGTGGGAAAAAACATTCAGTACTTC.

The CDR3 loop reads CASSLGQGNSPLHF. CDR3 DNA sequence: TGCGCCAGCAGCCTGGGACAGGGTAATTCACCCCTCCACTTT. The J gene is TRBJ1-6, the V gene TRBV5-1; 9 positions agree with TRBD1. CDR3 length: 14 residues. CDR1 and CDR2 (germline): SGHRS, YFSETQ. V lost 4 bases, J lost 6 bases, and 2 bases stayed unmatched.

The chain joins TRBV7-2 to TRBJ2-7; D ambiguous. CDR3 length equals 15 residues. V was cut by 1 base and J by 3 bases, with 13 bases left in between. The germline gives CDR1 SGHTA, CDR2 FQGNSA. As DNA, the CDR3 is TGTGCCAGCAGCTTAGAACTTGACACCTACTACGAGCAGTACTTC. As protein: CASSLELDTYYEQYF.

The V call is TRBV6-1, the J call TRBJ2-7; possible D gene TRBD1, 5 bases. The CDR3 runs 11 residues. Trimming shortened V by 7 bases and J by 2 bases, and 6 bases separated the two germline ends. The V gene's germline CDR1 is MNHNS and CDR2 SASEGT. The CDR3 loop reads CASMGPYEQYF. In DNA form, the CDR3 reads TGTGCCAGCATGGGGCCCTACGAGCAGTACTTC.

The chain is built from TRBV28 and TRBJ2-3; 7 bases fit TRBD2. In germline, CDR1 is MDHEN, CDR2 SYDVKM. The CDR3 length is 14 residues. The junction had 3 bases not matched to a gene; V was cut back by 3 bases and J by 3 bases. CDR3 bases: TGTGCCAGCAGTTTCGGCGGGAGTACAGATACGCAGTATTTT. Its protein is CASSFGGSTDTQYF.

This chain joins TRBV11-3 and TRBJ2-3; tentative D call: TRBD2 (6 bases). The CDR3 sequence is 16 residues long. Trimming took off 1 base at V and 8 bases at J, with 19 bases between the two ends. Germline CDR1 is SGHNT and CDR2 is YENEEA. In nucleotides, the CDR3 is TGTGCCAGCAGCTTAGGTATTAGCGGTGGAGTTGGTACGCAGTATTTT. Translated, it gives CASSLGISGGVGTQYF.

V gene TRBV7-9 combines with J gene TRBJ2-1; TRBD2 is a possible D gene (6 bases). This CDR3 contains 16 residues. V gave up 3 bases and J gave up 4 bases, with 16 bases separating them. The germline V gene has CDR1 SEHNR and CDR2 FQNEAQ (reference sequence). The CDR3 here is CASSFVPDYLYNEQFF. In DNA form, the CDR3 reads TGTGCCAGCAGCTTCGTCCCGGACTACCTTTACAATGAGCAGTTCTTC.

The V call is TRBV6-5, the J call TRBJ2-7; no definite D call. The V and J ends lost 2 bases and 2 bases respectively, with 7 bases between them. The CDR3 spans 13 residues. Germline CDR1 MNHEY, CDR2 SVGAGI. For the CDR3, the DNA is TGTGCCAGCAGTTACAACGGAGCCTACGAGCAGTACTTC. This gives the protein CASSYNGAYEQYF.

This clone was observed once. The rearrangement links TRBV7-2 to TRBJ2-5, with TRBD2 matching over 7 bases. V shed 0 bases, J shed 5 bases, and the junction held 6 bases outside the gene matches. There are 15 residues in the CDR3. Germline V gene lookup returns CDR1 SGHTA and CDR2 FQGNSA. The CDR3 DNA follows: TGTGCCAGCAGCTTAGCGCGAGCGGGACGGGAGACCCAGTACTTC. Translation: CASSLARAGRETQYF.

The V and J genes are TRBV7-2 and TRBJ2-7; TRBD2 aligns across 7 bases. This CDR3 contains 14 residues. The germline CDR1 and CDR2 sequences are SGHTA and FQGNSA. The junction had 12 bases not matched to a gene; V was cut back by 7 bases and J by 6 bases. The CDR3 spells CASTPAGRGGEQYF. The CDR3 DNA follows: TGTGCCAGCACCCCGGCGGGGAGGGGAGGCGAGCAGTACTTC.